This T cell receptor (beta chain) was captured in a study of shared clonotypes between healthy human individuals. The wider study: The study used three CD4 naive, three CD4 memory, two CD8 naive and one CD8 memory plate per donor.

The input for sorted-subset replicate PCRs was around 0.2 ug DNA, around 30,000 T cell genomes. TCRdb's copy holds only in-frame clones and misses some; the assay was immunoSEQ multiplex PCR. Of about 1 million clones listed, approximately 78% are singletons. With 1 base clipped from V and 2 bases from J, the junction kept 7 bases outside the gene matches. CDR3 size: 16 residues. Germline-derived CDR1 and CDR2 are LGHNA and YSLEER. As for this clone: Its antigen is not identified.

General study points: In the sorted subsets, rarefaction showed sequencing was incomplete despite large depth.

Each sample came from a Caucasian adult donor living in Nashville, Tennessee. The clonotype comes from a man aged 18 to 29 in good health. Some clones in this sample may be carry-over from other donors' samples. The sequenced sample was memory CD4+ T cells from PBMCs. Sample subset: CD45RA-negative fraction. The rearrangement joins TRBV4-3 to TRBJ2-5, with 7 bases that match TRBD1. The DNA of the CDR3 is TGCGCCAGCAGCCAAGTATATCCCAGGGGGCAAGAGACCCAGTACTTC. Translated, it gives CASSQVYPRGQETQYF.